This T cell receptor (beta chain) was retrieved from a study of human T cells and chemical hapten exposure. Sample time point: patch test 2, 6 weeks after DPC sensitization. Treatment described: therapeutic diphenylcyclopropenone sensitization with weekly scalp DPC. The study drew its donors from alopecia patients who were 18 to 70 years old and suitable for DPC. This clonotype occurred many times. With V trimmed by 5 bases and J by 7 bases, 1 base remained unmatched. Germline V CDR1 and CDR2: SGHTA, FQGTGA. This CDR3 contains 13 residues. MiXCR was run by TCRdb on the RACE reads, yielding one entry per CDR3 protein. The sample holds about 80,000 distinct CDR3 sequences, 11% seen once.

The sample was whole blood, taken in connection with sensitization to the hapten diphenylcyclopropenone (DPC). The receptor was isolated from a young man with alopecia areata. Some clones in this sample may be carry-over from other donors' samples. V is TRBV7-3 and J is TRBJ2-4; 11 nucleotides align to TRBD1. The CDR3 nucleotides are TGTGCCAGCAGCCGGACAGGGGGCAACATTCAGTACTTC. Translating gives CASSRTGGNIQYF.